This T cell receptor beta chain stems from a study of T cell responses to AZD1222 COVID-19 vaccine. V dropped 3 bases and J dropped 2 bases, with 11 bases sitting between them. The CDR3 extends over 14 amino acids. Germline CDR1 is SGDLS and CDR2 is YYNGEE. TCRdb's copy holds only in-frame clones and misses some; the assay was immunoSEQ multiplex PCR. The sample lists 90,000 to 150,000 clones, 70% to 90% seen once, with roughly 2.3% in the top ten. A few counts support this clone. Antigen specificity is unknown. Study-wide results and caveats: In a largely white British group with more females than males, clonal diversity was possibly underestimated. Across the whole spike, CD4 TCRs peaked at regions 160-218 and 743-854.

This clonotype originated in an adult in good health. The sample in question was peripheral blood, obtained on day 0 of AZD1222 vaccination. The chain is built from TRBV9 and TRBJ2-5; a weak D match, TRBD1 (5 bases). The CDR3 loop reads CASSARQSQETQYF. The CDR3 coding sequence is TGTGCCAGCAGCGCCCGACAGTCTCAAGAGACCCAGTACTTC.